What follows is one TCR beta chain and its context. Its target is unknown. These data belong to a study of lymphopenia after photon versus proton radiotherapy. Per the germline V gene, CDR1 is MNHEY and CDR2 is SMNVEV (reference sequence). Between the trimmed V and J ends, which lost 1 base and 4 bases, there was a span of 7 bases. The CDR3 loop spans 13 amino acids. Profiled with immunoSEQ multiplex PCR; TCRdb holds only in-frame clones, not every one. This table has around 64,000 clones, about 90% appearing once. Whole-study findings and limits: In patients who died, overall survival fell as post-nadir TCR diversity dropped more. Oligoclonal CD8+ Temra expansion after nadir drove photon patients' diversity drop. Survival link was tested only in deceased patients; proton benefit remains a possibility. Proton therapy kept repertoires fairly stable, unlike photons, which gained effector/memory cells.

Here the sequenced sample was peripheral blood, taken from a patient treated with photon-based radiotherapy. The origin of this receptor is a middle-aged woman with cholangiocarcinoma. The rearrangement joins TRBV27 to TRBJ1-2; the D gene is possibly TRBD1 (5 bases). The DNA of the CDR3 is TGTGCCAGCAGTTTATTTGGGGGCTATGGCTACACCTTC. Translating gives CASSLFGGYGYTF.